The next 27 T cell receptor beta chains were all read from a single sample in a study of T cell responses to AZD1222 COVID-19 vaccine. This table comes from immunoSEQ multiplex PCR, and its TCRdb copy is limited to in-frame clones, with some not included. The sample shows around 110,000 clones, about 80% of them seen only once. Here the sequenced sample was peripheral blood, taken on day 0 of AZD1222 vaccination. The receptors come from an adult in good health.

The chain joins TRBV7-3 to TRBJ2-1; D may be TRBD2 (6 bases). This CDR3 is built from 15 residues. The germline V gene has CDR1 SGHTA and CDR2 FQGTGA. The ends were cut back, 6 bases at V and 5 bases at J, with 17 bases in the middle. CDR3: CASSTTRTNNNEQFF. The CDR3 region has the DNA TGTGCCAGCAGTACGACCCGGACTAACAACAATGAGCAGTTCTTC.

The V and J genes are TRBV10-3 and TRBJ1-6; 7 bases align to TRBD1. Trimming removed 6 bases from V and 8 bases from J; junction bases left unmatched: 4. This CDR3 contains 13 residues. Germline-derived CDR1 and CDR2 are ENHRY and SYGVKD. CDR3 sequence: CAIRDRSDSPLHF. In nucleotides, the CDR3 is TGTGCCATCAGGGACAGGTCAGATTCACCCCTCCACTTT.

About this clone itself: A read error may account for a junction end that differs from germline. V and J are TRBV7-7 and TRBJ2-1; D not certain. This CDR3 spans 14 amino acids. Germline V gene sequence: CDR1 SSHAT, CDR2 FNYEAQ (reference sequence). This CDR3 is CASSLTAGYNEQFF. CDR3 in DNA: TGTGCTAGCAGCCTTACGGCAGGTTACAATGAGCAGTTCTTC.

This clone was seen only a few times. The genes are TRBV18 and TRBJ2-1; TRBD1 agrees at 9 bases. J gave up 7 bases and V 3 bases, and 7 bases lay outside the gene matches. There are 15 residues in the CDR3. The germline CDR1 and CDR2 sequences are KGHSH and LQKENI. CDR3 amino acids: CASSPPGQGRNEQFF. The CDR3 DNA follows: TGTGCCAGCTCACCCCCGGGACAGGGAAGAAATGAGCAGTTCTTC.

The V call is TRBV5-5, the J call TRBJ1-2, with 7 nucleotides matching TRBD1. The CDR3 runs to 16 residues. CDR1 is SGHKS and CDR2 is YYEKEE in the germline V gene (reference sequence). The V and J ends lost 4 bases and 8 bases, in that order; junction bases with no gene match: 17. CDR3 region: CASSPTGRTALGGYTF. DNA for the CDR3: TGTGCCAGCAGCCCGACAGGGAGGACAGCCCTGGGGGGCTACACCTTC.

This chain joins TRBV6-1 and TRBJ1-1; no reliable D call. Per the germline V gene, CDR1 is MNHNS and CDR2 is SASEGT. V lost 3 bases, J lost 12 bases, and 8 bases lay in between. The CDR3 extends over 10 amino acids. Here the CDR3 DNA reads TGTGCCAGCAGTGACCAGACGACTTTCTTT. Its translation is CASSDQTTFF.

This chain joins TRBV6-6 and TRBJ1-2; 9 nucleotides match TRBD1. Germline V gene data show CDR1 as MNHNY and CDR2 as SVGAGI (reference sequence). Trimming removed 4 bases from V and 4 bases from J; junction bases left unmatched: 10. The CDR3 consists of 16 residues. This CDR3 is CASSLRQGDIPYGYTF. Written as DNA, the CDR3 is TGTGCCAGCAGTTTGAGACAGGGGGACATCCCCTATGGCTACACCTTC.

J is TRBJ2-5 and V is TRBV7-6; tentatively, D is TRBD1 (5 bases). Trimming left V 5 bases short and J 5 bases short, with 12 bases between. The CDR3 runs 13 residues. Germline V CDR1 and CDR2: SGHVS, FNYEAQ. In DNA, the CDR3 is TGTGCCAGCAGCCCTGGGGCCCGGGAGACCCAGTACTTC. Translation: CASSPGARETQYF.

The count of this clone is one. Within the sample, other DNA sequences also encode this same CDR3. The rearrangement links TRBV28 to TRBJ1-2, with D hard to call. V was shortened by 6 bases and J by 5 bases, with 10 bases between the two germline ends. Germline assignment: CDR1 MDHEN and CDR2 SYDVKM. The CDR3 covers 12 residues. For the CDR3, the DNA is TGTGCCAGCAGCTCCGGGAGTTATGGCTACACCTTC. Its translation is CASSSGSYGYTF.

The chain employs TRBV28 and TRBJ1-2; perhaps TRBD1 as D (6 bases). The CDR3 sequence is 16 residues long. Germline values: CDR1 MDHEN, CDR2 SYDVKM. The V and J ends lost 4 bases and 8 bases respectively, with 23 bases between them. The CDR3 nucleotides read TGTGCCAGCAGTTCGATACTAGACAGGTTTCGGAGAGGCTACACCTTC. It is translated as CASSSILDRFRRGYTF.

This clone was observed a single time. This chain joins TRBV19 and TRBJ1-6; D not certain. CDR3 length equals 13 residues. Germline V CDR1 and CDR2: LNHDA, SQIVND (reference sequence). Between the trimmed V and J ends, which lost 7 bases and 9 bases, there was a span of 13 bases. In nucleotides, the CDR3 is TGTGCCAGTAATCCCTCTGGTGGTTCACCCCTCCACTTT. It specifies CASNPSGGSPLHF.

J is TRBJ2-1 and V is TRBV10-2, with 16 positions matching TRBD2. CDR1 and CDR2 from the germline V gene are WSHSY and SAAADI. J was trimmed by 10 bases and V by 8 bases; bases with no gene match: 8. This CDR3 is built from 15 residues. The CDR3 region is CASGGLAGGSGEQFF. The DNA for the CDR3 is TGCGCCAGCGGGGGACTAGCGGGAGGGTCGGGGGAGCAGTTCTTC.

The chain joins TRBV29-1 to TRBJ1-2; possibly TRBD1 for D (5 bases). There are 13 residues in the CDR3. Between the trimmed V and J ends, which lost 0 bases and 6 bases, there was a span of 11 bases. Germline values: CDR1 SQVTM, CDR2 ANQGSEA. In nucleotides, the CDR3 is TGCAGCGTTGAAGATCGGACACCCGATGGCTACACCTTC. Its translation is CSVEDRTPDGYTF.

The chain is built from TRBV28 and TRBJ1-6; D is ambiguous. The CDR3 extends over 14 amino acids. Germline CDR1 reads MDHEN; CDR2 reads SYDVKM. V was cut by 8 bases and J by 8 bases, with 16 bases left in between. CDR3 bases: TGTGCCAGCGGCTTAGGTCAGATCGATTCACCCCTCCACTTT. As protein: CASGLGQIDSPLHF.

The chain links TRBV18 to TRBJ2-3; possibly TRBD1 or TRBD2 for D (6 bases each). The CDR3 runs to 14 residues. The germline V and J ends were trimmed by 5 bases and 2 bases, with 11 bases remaining between them. Germline assignment: CDR1 KGHSH and CDR2 LQKENI. The CDR3 DNA sequence: TGTGCCAGCTCAGGAGGGGGAATCACAGATACGCAGTATTTT. It encodes CASSGGGITDTQYF.

The rearrangement joins TRBV7-2 to TRBJ1-2, with 7 positions matching TRBD1. The CDR3 runs 13 residues. Germline V CDR1 and CDR2: SGHTA, FQGNSA. V was pared by 5 bases and J by 4 bases, with 4 bases of the junction left unmatched. Written as DNA, the CDR3 is TGTGCCAGCAGCGCGGGACAGAGCTATGGCTACACCTTC. Protein product: CASSAGQSYGYTF.

This sequence joins TRBV5-8 and TRBJ1-4; D call uncertain. Trimming shortened V by 5 bases and J by 0 bases, and 17 bases separated the two germline ends. The CDR3 has 17 amino acids. Germline V gives CDR1 SGHTS, CDR2 YDEGEE. The CDR3 DNA sequence: TGTGCCAGCAGGCCCAGTGCTCGACTTGCAACTAATGAAAAACTGTTTTTT. It yields the protein CASRPSARLATNEKLFF.

The chain joins TRBV6-5 to TRBJ1-5; D possibly corresponds to TRBD1 (6 bases). This CDR3 spans 14 amino acids. The V end was cut by 5 bases, the J end by 5 bases, with 13 bases between. Germline CDR1 MNHEY, CDR2 SVGAGI. DNA for the CDR3: TGTGCCAGCAGTCTACAGGGTAGGGATCAGCCCCAGCATTTT. Residues: CASSLQGRDQPQHF.

The sample holds a few counts of this clone. V is TRBV18 and J is TRBJ2-2; tentative D call: TRBD1 (6 bases). Trimming left V 1 base short and J 0 bases short, with 9 bases between. The CDR3 length is 16 residues. Germline CDR1 reads KGHSH; CDR2 reads LQKENI. Here the CDR3 reads CASSPRQGTNTGELFF. The CDR3 DNA reads as TGTGCCAGCTCACCACGGCAGGGGACGAACACCGGGGAGCTGTTTTTT.

As concerns this clone: The sample carries other DNA sequences with the same CDR3. V usage is TRBV28 and J usage is TRBJ1-5; TRBD1 might be the D (6 bases). Looked up from germline, CDR1 is MDHEN and CDR2 is SYDVKM. Trimming removed 6 bases at V and 4 bases at J, with 10 bases between. The CDR3 loop spans 13 amino acids. CDR3 sequence reads: CASSLTGNQPQHF. CDR3 DNA sequence: TGTGCCAGCAGCCTAACAGGGAATCAGCCCCAGCATTTT. Combining the CDR3 with reference TRBV28 and TRBJ1-5 gives the whole variable domain DVKVTQSSRYLVKRTGEKVFLECVQDMDHENMFWYRQDPGLGLRLIYFSYDVKMKEKGDIPEGYSVSREKKERFSLILESASTNQTSMYLCASSLTGNQPQHFGDGTRLSIL.

This chain connects TRBV6-5 to TRBJ1-2; weak D call: TRBD1 (6 bases). The CDR3 covers 14 residues. V gave up 7 bases and J gave up 4 bases, with 16 bases separating them. Germline CDR1 and CDR2: MNHEY and SVGAGI. The CDR3 sequence: CASTTGGGGYGYTF. Here the CDR3 DNA reads TGTGCCAGCACCACGGGAGGGGGTGGCTATGGCTACACCTTC.

This clone was recorded once. This chain uses TRBV29-1 with TRBJ1-1; no clear D gene. Germline loops: CDR1 SQVTM, CDR2 ANQGSEA. This CDR3 has 13 amino acids. The ends were cut back, 7 bases at V and 3 bases at J, with 15 bases in the middle. Written as DNA, the CDR3 is TGCAGCGCCACCCCGGGGAGGTACACTGAAGCTTTCTTT. Its protein is CSATPGRYTEAFF.

The chain couples TRBV24-1 to TRBJ1-1; D is unresolved. There are 12 residues in the CDR3. Germline lookup yields CDR1 KGHDR and CDR2 SFDVKD. Trimming took off 9 bases at V and 3 bases at J, with 10 bases between the two ends. The CDR3 protein is CATVGRDTEAFF. CDR3 DNA sequence: TGTGCCACCGTTGGCCGGGACACTGAAGCTTTCTTT.

The rearrangement joins TRBV12-3 or TRBV12-4 to TRBJ2-7; tentative D call: TRBD2 (6 bases). V was clipped by 3 bases and J by 5 bases, with 8 bases between them. This CDR3 region has 12 residues. Here the CDR3 reads CASSLPGDEQYF. For the CDR3, the DNA is TGTGCCAGCAGTTTGCCGGGAGACGAGCAGTACTTC.

The chain employs TRBV11-2 and TRBJ2-7; unclear D gene. Trimming stripped 0 bases from V and 4 bases from J, with 19 bases between. The CDR3 spans 17 residues. The germline gives CDR1 SGHAT, CDR2 FQNNGV. The CDR3 nucleotides are TGTGCCAGCAGCTTAGACAGACGTGACGGACGACTGTACGAGCAGTACTTC. Translation gives CASSLDRRDGRLYEQYF. The full variable domain, in which reference TRBV11-2 and TRBJ2-7 provide the parts outside the CDR3, is EAGVAQSPRYKIIEKRQSVAFWCNPISGHATLYWYQQILGQGPKLLIQFQNNGVVDDSQLPKDRFSAERLKGVDSTLKIQPAKLEDSAVYLCASSLDRRDGRLYEQYFGPGTRLTVT.

The CDR3 nucleotides read TGTGCCAGCAGCCAACATGTGACGACCAATCAGCCCCAGCATTTT. Residues: CASSQHVTTNQPQHF. The genes are TRBV3-1 (or the pseudogene TRBV3-2) and TRBJ1-5; D is undetermined. The CDR3 is 15 amino acids. Germline-derived CDR1 and CDR2 are LGHDT and YNNKEL (reference sequence). Trimming took 2 bases from V and 3 from J, leaving 11 bases between them.

This CDR3 reads CASSETLRQPQHF. The CDR3 DNA reads TGTGCCAGCAGTGAAACCCTACGCCAGCCCCAGCATTTT. The chain joins TRBV6-1 to TRBJ1-5; D not resolved. Germline lookup yields CDR1 MNHNS and CDR2 SASEGT. The CDR3 covers 13 residues. Deletions cut 2 bases from V and 7 bases from J, with 9 bases between.